The 8 T cell receptor beta chains in this list originate from one sample, sequenced in a study of T cells in tumors after PD-1 blockade. Clones were read by immunoSEQ multiplex PCR, and TCRdb kept only the in-frame ones, dropping some. The profile shows tens of thousands of clones, over 75% of them singletons. The material sequenced was PBMCs, taken before anti-PD-1 treatment. These receptors all stem from a human donor with basal cell carcinoma.

The chain carries TRBV18 and TRBJ2-1; weak D call: TRBD1 (6 bases). V gave up 0 bases and J gave up 0 bases, with 15 bases separating them. The CDR3 is 18 amino acids. Germline values: CDR1 KGHSH, CDR2 LQKENI. CDR3 in amino acids: CASSPPPTGISSYNEQFF. The CDR3 DNA is TGTGCCAGCTCACCACCCCCGACAGGCATTAGCTCCTACAATGAGCAGTTCTTC.

Points on this clone: Mismatch with germline at one junction end may stem from a read error. The V gene is TRBV27, the J gene TRBJ1-2, with 8 bases that match TRBD1. The CDR3 runs to 13 residues. Germline values: CDR1 MNHEY, CDR2 SMNVEV (reference sequence). The CDR3 DNA reads as TGTGCCAGCAGTTTGAACCGACAGGGGAAGACCCTATTC. Its translation is CASSLNRQGKTLF.

The V gene is TRBV5-1, the J gene TRBJ2-1; the D gene could be TRBD1 or TRBD2 (5 bases each). Germline CDR1 and CDR2: SGHRS and YFSETQ. Between the trimmed V and J ends, which lost 6 bases and 6 bases, there was a span of 16 bases. The length of the CDR3 is 14 residues. CDR3 protein: CASNRGVGTNEQFF. The CDR3 DNA follows: TGCGCCAGCAACAGAGGGGTGGGGACCAATGAGCAGTTCTTC.

The chain employs TRBV19 and TRBJ2-6; D gene unclear. CDR1 and CDR2 (germline): LNHDA, SQIVND (reference sequence). Deletions cut 4 bases from V and 1 base from J, with 26 bases between. The length of the CDR3 is 21 residues. This CDR3 is CASSTPTSLALVRSGANVLTF. The CDR3 region has the DNA TGTGCCAGTAGTACGCCGACCTCCTTGGCTTTGGTACGTTCTGGGGCCAACGTCCTGACTTTC.

The chain combines TRBV15 with TRBJ2-5; D is possibly TRBD1 or TRBD2 (6 bases each). This CDR3 contains 16 residues. CDR1 is LNHNV, CDR2 YYDKDF, per germline (reference sequence). The ends were cut back, 1 base at V and 2 bases at J, with 14 bases in the middle. The CDR3 loop reads CATSRVTGATQETQYF. The DNA for the CDR3 is TGTGCCACCAGCAGAGTGACGGGGGCAACTCAAGAGACCCAGTACTTC.

The chain has TRBV27 and TRBJ1-2, with 8 bases identical to TRBD1. V was clipped by 6 bases and J by 3 bases; unmatched bases: 9. CDR3 length equals 15 residues. Germline CDR1 MNHEY, CDR2 SMNVEV (reference sequence). The CDR3 DNA follows: TGTGCCAGCAGACCTGGACAGGGATTGGACTATGGCTACACCTTC. It codes for CASRPGQGLDYGYTF.

J is TRBJ1-4 and V is TRBV5-1, with 9 positions matching TRBD1. The V gene's germline CDR1 is SGHRS and CDR2 YFSETQ. After removal of 2 bases from V and 2 bases from J, the junction contained 1 base not matched to a gene. CDR3 length equals 15 residues. The CDR3 DNA follows: TGCGCCAGCAGCTTAGGACAGGGGACTAATGAAAAACTGTTTTTT. This codes for CASSLGQGTNEKLFF.

The CDR3 DNA sequence: TGTGCCAGCAGCGTAGATGCAGGCGGCACAGATACGCAGTATTTT. Its translation is CASSVDAGGTDTQYF. This chain connects TRBV9 to TRBJ2-3, with D hard to call. This CDR3 has 15 residues. V was shortened by 0 bases and J by 1 base, with 9 bases between the two germline ends. The V gene's germline CDR1 is SGDLS and CDR2 YYNGEE.